These T cell receptor beta chains were read from a single sample in a study of lymphopenia after photon versus proton radiotherapy. The table came from immunoSEQ multiplex PCR; TCRdb's copy has only in-frame clones and leaves some out. The table records roughly 25,000 clones, 87% of them present only once. The sequences come from peripheral blood, collected from a patient treated with photon-based radiotherapy. The receptors come from a man between 50 and 59 years old with gastric cancer. CDR3s include the opening cysteine and the closing phenylalanine or tryptophan. The D gene is left open where the match is weak. Only some rows state a clone size, as once, few, many or a class for expanded clones.

TRBJ2-2,.,TRBD1,TRBV10-3,CAVSRTGVTGELFF,TGTGCCGTCAGCAGGACAGGGGTCACCGGGGAGCTGTTTTTT
TRBJ1-5,.,.,TRBV15,CATSRESAGNGDQPQHF,TGTGCCACCAGCAGAGAATCGGCAGGGAACGGGGATCAGCCCCAGCATTTT
TRBJ2-1,.,TRBD1,TRBV7-2,CASSSAGTGQSEQFF,TGTGCCAGCAGCTCCGCAGGGACAGGGCAAAGTGAGCAGTTCTTC
TRBJ1-3,.,.,TRBV19,CASSPGGNTIYF,TGTGCCAGTAGTCCAGGGGGAAACACCATATATTTT
TRBJ2-1,.,TRBD2,TRBV9,CASSVAGGGEQFF,TGTGCCAGCAGCGTAGCGGGGGGGGGTGAGCAGTTCTTC
TRBJ2-1,.,.,TRBV4-1,CASSLPVPNEQFF,TGCGCCAGCAGCCTCCCGGTCCCCAATGAGCAGTTCTTC
TRBJ1-1,.,TRBD1,TRBV27,CASSSWTGVNTEAFF,TGTGCCAGCAGTTCCTGGACAGGGGTGAACACTGAAGCTTTCTTT
TRBJ1-6,.,.,TRBV27,CASRGSYNSPLHF,TGTGCCAGCAGGGGAAGTTATAATTCACCCCTCCACTTT
TRBJ1-2,.,.,TRBV20-1,CSANGYTF,TGCAGTGCTAACGGCTACACCTTC
TRBJ2-5,once,TRBD2,TRBV5-1,CASSPSGGLKETQYF,TGCGCCAGCAGCCCGAGCGGGGGGCTTAAAGAGACCCAGTACTTC
TRBJ2-3,.,.,TRBV15,CATSKGPVDTQYF,TGTGCCACCAGCAAAGGTCCGGTCGATACGCAGTATTTT
TRBJ2-5,.,.,TRBV6-1,CASSPIGVQETQYF,TGTGCCAGCAGTCCAATCGGAGTACAAGAGACCCAGTACTTC
TRBJ2-3,.,.,TRBV28,CASSWSRPASDTQYF,TGTGCCAGCAGTTGGTCACGACCGGCATCAGATACGCAGTATTTT
TRBJ1-4,once,.,TRBV10-3,CAIRGGTTNEKLFF,TGTGCCATCAGGGGGGGGACAACTAATGAAAAACTGTTTTTT
TRBJ2-3,.,.,TRBV5-6,CASSFQGGYTDTQYF,TGTGCCAGCAGCTTTCAGGGGGGTTACACAGATACGCAGTATTTT
TRBJ1-6,few,.,TRBV27,CASSLYNSPLHF,TGTGCCAGCAGTTTATATAATTCACCCCTCCACTTT
TRBJ1-4,.,.,TRBV14,CASSLGGGGNEKLFF,TGTGCCAGCAGCCTCGGTGGGGGAGGTAATGAAAAACTGTTTTTT
TRBJ1-1,.,TRBD1,TRBV5-1,CASSRDRVAFF,TGCGCCAGCAGCAGGGACAGGGTGGCTTTCTTT
TRBJ1-6,.,.,TRBV6-1,CASSERLGSPLHF,TGTGCCAGCAGTGAAAGGCTAGGATCACCCCTCCACTTT
TRBJ2-6,.,TRBD2,TRBV7-3,CASSPLGRAGRVGANVLTF,TGTGCCAGCAGCCCCTTGGGGCGGGCAGGGAGGGTTGGGGCCAACGTCCTGACTTTC